A single sample gave rise to the 8 T cell receptor beta chains below, sequenced in a study of shared clonotypes between healthy human individuals. Some clones are missing from TCRdb's copy, which holds only in-frame ones; the method was immunoSEQ multiplex PCR. The sample consists of about 2.3 million clones, just over 90% of them appearing once. The sequenced material came from naive CD4+ T cells from PBMCs. Subset of the sample: CD45RA+ positively selected. The source of these receptors is a man younger than 35 in good health. Some clones in this sample may be carry-over from other donors' samples.

Of note for this clone: The sample holds other DNA sequences that translate to the same CDR3. This chain uses TRBV20-1 with TRBJ2-7; no clear D. The CDR3 has 11 residues. The ends were cut back, 2 bases at V and 3 bases at J, with 5 bases in the middle. Looked up from germline, CDR1 is DFQATT and CDR2 is SNEGSKA (reference sequence). The CDR3 here is CSARLDYEQYF. The CDR3 region has the DNA TGCAGTGCTAGACTCGACTACGAGCAGTACTTC.

The CDR3 loop is CASSLREDHTEAFF. The CDR3 DNA reads as TGTGCCAGCAGTTTAAGGGAGGACCACACTGAAGCTTTCTTT. This sequence joins TRBV28 and TRBJ1-1; the D is unclear. The CDR3 is 14 residues long. V dropped 2 bases and J dropped 3 bases, with 10 bases sitting between them. Germline V gene sequence: CDR1 MDHEN, CDR2 SYDVKM.

J is TRBJ2-5 and V is TRBV2, with D hard to call. CDR3 length: 14 amino acids. Germline V lookup: CDR1 SNHLY, CDR2 FYNNEI. Trimming removed 4 bases from V and 4 bases from J, with 13 bases in between. CDR3 sequence reads: CASSAGGLSETQYF. The CDR3, as DNA: TGTGCCAGCAGTGCGGGTGGTCTGTCAGAGACCCAGTACTTC.

The chain has TRBV4-2 and TRBJ2-1; possible D gene TRBD2, 5 bases. The CDR3 spans 15 residues. Trimming took off 0 bases at V and 7 bases at J, with 13 bases between the two ends. The germline V gene encodes CDR1 LGHNA and CDR2 YNFKEQ. CDR3 nucleotides: TGTGCCAGCAGCCAAGATCGGAGGCTCGGGAATGAGCAGTTCTTC. Amino acids: CASSQDRRLGNEQFF.

This clone has a single count. This chain joins TRBV15 and TRBJ2-7; possibly TRBD1 or TRBD2 for D (5 bases each). Trimming cost V 4 bases and J 3 bases, with 13 bases left between them. There are 14 residues in the CDR3. Germline CDR1 reads LNHNV; CDR2 reads YYDKDF (reference sequence). The CDR3 reads CATSTGAIFYEQYF. The CDR3 bases are TGTGCCACCAGCACCGGGGCAATCTTCTACGAGCAGTACTTC.

Note on this clone: This sample also contains other DNA sequences that code for the same CDR3. The rearrangement joins TRBV7-9 to TRBJ2-6; unclear D gene. CDR1 is SEHNR, CDR2 FQNEAQ, per germline (reference sequence). The CDR3 loop spans 14 amino acids. V was cut by 4 bases and J by 5 bases, with 9 bases left in between. The CDR3 sequence is CASSWGRRANVLTF. The CDR3 region has the DNA TGTGCCAGCAGCTGGGGTCGTAGGGCCAACGTCCTGACTTTC.

The gene calls are TRBV6-1 and TRBJ2-5; TRBD1 matches 8 bases. V dropped 6 bases and J dropped 4; count of bases not matched to a gene: 7. The CDR3 covers 14 residues. Germline assignment: CDR1 MNHNS and CDR2 SASEGT. The chain's CDR3 is CASRLDRVIETQYF. The CDR3 nucleotides read TGTGCCAGCAGGTTGGACAGGGTTATAGAGACCCAGTACTTC.

The chain has TRBV19 and TRBJ1-2; no firm D call. Trimming removed 7 bases from V and 1 base from J, with 13 bases in between. Per the germline V gene, CDR1 is LNHDA and CDR2 is SQIVND (reference sequence). The CDR3 length is 14 residues. The CDR3 bases are TGTGCCAGTATGGAGGCAGGCCTTAACTATGGCTACACCTTC. Translation gives CASMEAGLNYGYTF.